A selection of T cell receptor beta chains follows, all from one sample in a study of Graves' ophthalmopathy and Graves' hyperthyroidism. TCRdb ran MiXCR on the multiplex PCR reads and lists one entry per CDR3 protein. Counted here are over a million distinct CDR3 sequences, roughly two fifths occurring once; the ten biggest clones make up roughly 11%. The sequenced sample consisted of peripheral blood or thyroid tissue (not recorded which). These TCRs come from an adult man with Graves' hyperthyroidism. Both conserved end residues are trimmed from each CDR3. D genes are given only for firm matches.

D: -; V: TRBV7-9; J: TRBJ1-4; CDR3: ASSLGGATYQNEKLF
D: TRBD1; V: TRBV10-3; J: TRBJ1-6; CDR3: AISAQFGTANSPLH
D: -; V: TRBV24-1; J: TRBJ2-7; CDR3: ATSDRVTYEQY
D: -; V: TRBV10-2; J: TRBJ2-7; CDR3: ASSQTPREYEQY
D: TRBD1; V: TRBV5-4; J: TRBJ1-2; CDR3: ASSQGTGRFYT
D: -; V: TRBV20-1; J: TRBJ1-5; CDR3: SATLVGGGNQPQH
D: TRBD2; V: TRBV20-1; J: TRBJ2-7; CDR3: SARSRLAGGSKEQY
D: -; V: TRBV25-1; J: TRBJ1-2; CDR3: ASSPVGSGQRAGSYT
D: -; V: TRBV29-1; J: TRBJ2-2; CDR3: SVERRGARAGKLF
D: TRBD2; V: TRBV7-9; J: TRBJ2-5; CDR3: ASSAGGEIQY
D: TRBD1; V: TRBV9; J: TRBJ1-1; CDR3: ASSENRDRGEAF
D: TRBD1; V: TRBV6-6; J: TRBJ1-2; CDR3: ASSYNRGSDGYT
D: TRBD1; V: TRBV5-1; J: TRBJ2-7; CDR3: ASSPGQGRLGEQY
D: -; V: TRBV11-2; J: TRBJ2-2; CDR3: ASSRGGGNTGELF
D: TRBD1; V: TRBV10-3; J: TRBJ2-5; CDR3: AISTGTGETQY
D: -; V: TRBV25-1; J: TRBJ2-7; CDR3: ASSARVGQSVPYEQY
D: -; V: TRBV29-1; J: TRBJ1-4; CDR3: SVTRAGTSGEKLF
D: -; V: TRBV10-3; J: TRBJ2-5; CDR3: AIREAGLRETQY
D: -; V: TRBV6-5; J: TRBJ1-5; CDR3: ASSYRNRIMAQH
D: TRBD1; V: TRBV2; J: TRBJ2-5; CDR3: ASSEGDRGTQY
D: -; V: TRBV20-1; J: TRBJ2-7; CDR3: SATQGAAYEQY
D: -; V: TRBV27; J: TRBJ1-1; CDR3: ASSPFEPSEAF
D: TRBD2; V: TRBV9; J: TRBJ2-2; CDR3: ASSKRLAGDLGTGELF